This entry features one T cell receptor (beta chain) sequence. Its antigen is as yet unknown. The entry originates in a study of monozygotic twins with inflammatory bowel disease. The study's findings and limits: IBD patients carried less diverse TCRbeta repertoires (inverse Simpson) than healthy co-twins. Repertoires of patients may have been made more variable by differing immunosuppressive treatments.

Germline V CDR1 and CDR2: SEHNR, FQNEAQ (reference sequence). This CDR3 is 15 amino acids long. TCRdb processed the 5' RACE reads again and assigns one entry to each CDR3 protein, with no DNA. The sample table includes about 420,000 distinct CDR3 sequences. The chain combines TRBV7-9 with TRBJ2-2; the TCRdb D gene call, TRBD1, has no DNA to confirm it. This clonotype was sampled from a human donor with ulcerative colitis or Crohn's disease, or a healthy co-twin of an affected twin (not recorded which). Source material: blood. The CDR3 is CASNPGTGPTGELFF.